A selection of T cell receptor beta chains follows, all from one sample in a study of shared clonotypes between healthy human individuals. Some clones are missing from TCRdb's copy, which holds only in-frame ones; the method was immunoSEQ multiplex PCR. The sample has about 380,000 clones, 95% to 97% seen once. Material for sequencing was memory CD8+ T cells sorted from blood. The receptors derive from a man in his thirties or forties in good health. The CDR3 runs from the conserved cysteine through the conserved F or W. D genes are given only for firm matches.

CAISDSASRVYEQYF	TGTGCCATCAGTGACTCGGCGAGTCGGGTCTACGAGCAGTACTTC	TRBV10-3	TRBJ2-7	.
CASSIDDRGRTDTQYF	TGTGCCAGTAGTATAGATGACAGGGGGCGCACAGATACGCAGTATTTT	TRBV19	TRBJ2-3	TRBD1
CASSLTTTYGYTF	TGTGCCAGCAGCTTAACCACTACTTATGGCTACACCTTC	TRBV7-9	TRBJ1-2	.
CASSPQPPDTQYF	TGTGCCAGCAGCCCGCAGCCCCCAGATACGCAGTATTTT	TRBV4-2	TRBJ2-3	.
CASSSRLAGVNEQFF	TGTGCCAGCAGCTCCCGACTAGCGGGAGTAAATGAGCAGTTCTTC	TRBV7-3	TRBJ2-1	TRBD2
CASTRWQNYGYTF	TGTGCCAGCACGCGTTGGCAGAACTATGGCTACACCTTC	TRBV11-2	TRBJ1-2	.
CASSLLSGRAGEQFF	TGTGCCAGCAGCTTGCTTAGCGGGAGGGCGGGTGAGCAGTTCTTC	TRBV5-6	TRBJ2-1	TRBD2
CASSPQDLGRGEQFF	TGTGCCAGCAGTCCCCAGGATCTAGGGCGGGGTGAGCAGTTCTTC	TRBV6-6	TRBJ2-1	.
CASSEGGAPSYEQYF	TGCGCCAGCAGTGAGGGGGGGGCGCCGTCCTACGAGCAGTACTTC	TRBV10-2	TRBJ2-7	.
CASSSDSPAGYNEQFF	TGCGCCAGCAGCTCGGACTCACCGGCCGGATACAATGAGCAGTTCTTC	TRBV5-1	TRBJ2-1	.
CASSTRASTDTQYF	TGTGCCAGCAGTACCCGGGCTAGCACAGATACGCAGTATTTT	TRBV27	TRBJ2-3	.
CASLLAGVEQFF	TGTGCCAGCCTCCTAGCGGGAGTCGAGCAGTTCTTC	TRBV2	TRBJ2-1	TRBD2
CAVTGTGLLGNTIYF	TGTGCCGTTACCGGGACAGGGTTACTTGGAAACACCATATATTTT	TRBV10-3	TRBJ1-3	TRBD1
CASSKGSLGFSGNTIYF	TGTGCCAGCAGTAAAGGATCCCTGGGATTCTCTGGAAACACCATATATTTT	TRBV2	TRBJ1-3	.
CASSPFGQGGYGYTF	TGTGCCAGCAGCCCATTCGGACAGGGAGGATATGGCTACACCTTC	TRBV14	TRBJ1-2	TRBD1
CASSVKAGGVSTEQFF	TGTGCCAGCAGCGTTAAAGCGGGAGGGGTTTCCACGGAGCAGTTCTTC	TRBV9	TRBJ2-1	TRBD2
CASILGAGESTDTQYF	TGTGCCAGCATCCTAGGGGCAGGGGAAAGCACAGATACGCAGTATTTT	TRBV11-1	TRBJ2-3	.